This TCR beta chain was recorded in a study of blood T cell repertoires in COVID-19. Study background: Sources were T cells, B-cell-depleted T cells, or PBMCs; the material itself was cDNA or gDNA.

Libraries were prepared by immunoSEQ multiplex PCR; TCRdb keeps only in-frame clonotypes and omits some of them. In the table there are 200,000 to 250,000 clones, 75% to 90% of which are singletons. This study enrolled people aged 18 to 89 from approximately 24 US geographic areas. Assignment of participants to cohorts was predicated upon participant-reported clinical history. Resolution of symptoms, clearance, or two negative PCRs was present in recovered Cohort 3 donors. The CDR3 is 16 amino acids. Germline CDR1 is SGHTA and CDR2 is FQGNSA. The V segment lost 0 bases and the J segment 4 bases; nucleotides outside the gene matches: 4.

The specimen sequenced was PBMCs or T cells enriched from blood (not recorded which). The chain has TRBV7-2 and TRBJ2-2, with 8 bases that match TRBD1. The TCR sequence derives from a woman in her twenties or thirties who had recovered from COVID-19. The CDR3 region has the DNA TGTGCCAGCAGCTTAGCACAGGGGGATGTCACCGGGGAGCTGTTTTTT. This gives the protein CASSLAQGDVTGELFF.